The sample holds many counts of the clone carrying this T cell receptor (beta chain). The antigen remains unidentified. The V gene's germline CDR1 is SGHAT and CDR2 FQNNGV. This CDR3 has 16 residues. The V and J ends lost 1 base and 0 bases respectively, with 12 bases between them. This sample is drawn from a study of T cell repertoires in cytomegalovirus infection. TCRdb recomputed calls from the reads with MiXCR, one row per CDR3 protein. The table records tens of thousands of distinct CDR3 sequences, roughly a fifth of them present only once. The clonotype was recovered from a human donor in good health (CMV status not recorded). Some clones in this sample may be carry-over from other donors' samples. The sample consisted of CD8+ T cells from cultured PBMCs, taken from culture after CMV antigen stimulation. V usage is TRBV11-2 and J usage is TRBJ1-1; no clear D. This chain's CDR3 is CASSLARGGMNTEAFF. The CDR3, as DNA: TGTGCCAGCAGCTTAGCCCGGGGAGGGATGAACACTGAAGCTTTCTTT.